This T cell receptor (beta chain) emerged from a study of blood T cell repertoires in COVID-19. The CDR3 runs to 13 residues. Trimming took 1 base from V and 5 from J, leaving 11 bases between them. The germline gives CDR1 SQVTM, CDR2 ANQGSEA. Assay used: immunoSEQ multiplex PCR; TCRdb lists only in-frame clones, some missing. Among some 140,000 clones listed, about 90% were seen once. This receptor was taken from a man aged 50 or older with acute or convalescent COVID-19. V gene TRBV29-1 combines with J gene TRBJ1-1; weak D call: TRBD1 (5 bases). Material for sequencing was peripheral blood. The CDR3 loop is CSVEVGAGTEAFF. The CDR3 DNA reads TGCAGCGTTGAAGTAGGAGCAGGGACTGAAGCTTTCTTT.